The sequence of this T cell receptor beta chain was determined in a study of blood T cells in healthy people across ages. General study findings and limits: A roughly linear age-dependent decrease characterized TCR beta diversity per million T cells.

A second PCR, run for roughly 7 to 11 cycles, used a sample-barcoded 5' primer plus a J-beta primer mix. TCRdb reprocessed the 5' RACE reads with MiXCR, giving one entry per CDR3 protein. The data contain approximately 940,000 distinct CDR3 sequences, about 44% of them singletons. The V end lost 3 bases, the J end lost 3 bases, and 8 bases lay between the germline ends. Germline V gene data show CDR1 as SQVTM and CDR2 as ANQGSEA. The CDR3 is 12 residues long. On this clonotype itself: Its antigen is unknown.

Each donor supplied roughly 9 milliliters of peripheral blood. The chain joins TRBV29-1 to TRBJ2-5, with D tentatively TRBD2 (6 bases). This TCR derives from a young man in good health. Input material: blood. The CDR3 region is CSVDWGEETQYF. The CDR3 region has the DNA TGCAGCGTTGACTGGGGGGAAGAGACCCAGTACTTC.